This TCR beta chain emerged from a study of blood T cell repertoires in COVID-19 (dated by TCRdb to 2020 to 2021). Notes on the research overall: Samples covering the acute and convalescent phases of COVID-19 were provided by collaborators in the United States, Italy and Spain. The prospective study material was composed of cDNA or gDNA derived from T cells, B-cell-depleted T cells, or PBMCs. The repertoires were released in a freely available public database intended as a resource for research on the immune response to SARS-CoV-2. Sample metadata almost always included a de-identified subject ID, COVID-19 status, age in years and sex. The dataset comprised deeply sampled blood TCRbeta repertoires from subjects exposed to, actively infected with, or recovered from COVID-19. Where available, HLA class I and class II types were taken from metadata supplied by the sample provider and were not determined by assay-based typing. The samples were drawn from the first 160 participants of the ongoing ImmuneRACE study and from over 950 subjects provided by 6 global collaborators.

On this clone: The antigen it recognizes is unknown. The record has no base qualities; no much larger clone is one base away.

TCRbeta CDR3 regions were amplified from genomic DNA using the immunoSEQ Assay, a bias-controlled multiplex PCR. The paper's data handling went like this. The number of nucleated cells in each sample was estimated by amplification of reference gene primers within the assay. To quantify the absolute abundance of each unique TCRbeta CDR3 rearrangement, sequence reads were collapsed and filtered. For each sample, productive Simpson clonality was calculated by taking the square root of Simpson's diversity index across productive rearrangements. In TCRdb, the immuneACCESS table is reduced to in-frame sequences with V and J assigned. These tables do not hold every clone; where another copy was compared, an unresolved V gene accounts for under half, and the others remain unexplained. V and J calls and clone size are as listed in that table; D and trimming were resolved from the DNA. Here the sample has about 150,000 clones; roughly 80% occur a single time. The biggest ten clones account for roughly 0.58% of the sample.

CDR3 length: 15 amino acids, cysteine to phenylalanine. Here the CDR3 DNA is all that survives: 45 bases in frame from base 1. Based on the germline V gene, the CDR1 and CDR2 sequences are MDHEN and SYDVKM. Cut back by 6 bases and 8 bases, the V and J ends lie 20 bases apart. General study outcomes and caveats: How much clinical and demographic metadata was included differed by source and by participant, and the metadata was provided uncurated.

The collaborating institutions used their own protocols to collect whole blood in K2EDTA tubes. For TCRbeta analysis, collaborators shipped samples as frozen whole blood, isolated PBMCs, or DNA extracted from either of those sample types. What was sequenced was peripheral blood. The sequence links TRBV28 to TRBJ1-5; D gene: possibly TRBD1, on 6 matching bases. The receptor was isolated from a man between 60 and 70 years old with acute or convalescent COVID-19. The CDR3 in this case is CASRPGQSSGKPQHF. In nucleotide form, the sequence is TGTGCCAGCAGGCCCGGACAGTCCTCCGGGAAGCCCCAGCATTTT.